A selection of T cell receptor beta chains follows, all from one sample in a study of blood T cell repertoires in COVID-19. The method was immunoSEQ multiplex PCR; TCRdb's version includes in-frame clones alone and lacks a portion of them. The sample lists about 290,000 clones; about nine tenths were seen once. The sequencing sample was made of peripheral blood. Source of these receptors: a woman aged 25 to 39 with COVID-19, enrolled during active disease. CDR3s include the opening cysteine and the closing phenylalanine or tryptophan. The D gene is left open where the match is weak. Size values are once, few and many counts, or a class for expanded clones, and some rows have none.

clone_size j_call d_call v_call cdr3_aa cdr3_nt
. TRBJ1-1 . TRBV20-1 CSASFEAFF TGCAGTGCTAGCTTTGAAGCTTTCTTT
. TRBJ2-1 TRBD2 TRBV7-9 CASSPIGLAGGSSYNEQFF TGTGCCAGCAGCCCGATTGGACTAGCGGGGGGTAGCTCCTACAATGAGCAGTTCTTC
. TRBJ2-3 TRBD2 TRBV3-1/TRBV3-2 CASSPEGGGGTDTQYF TGTGCCAGCAGCCCGGAGGGCGGGGGGGGCACAGATACGCAGTATTTT
. TRBJ2-7 . TRBV7-8 CASSFRGGSSYEQYF TGTGCCAGCAGCTTCAGGGGCGGAAGCTCCTACGAGCAGTACTTC
. TRBJ2-1 TRBD2 TRBV27 CASSLAGGNEQFF TGTGCCAGCAGTTTGGCGGGGGGCAATGAGCAGTTCTTC
. TRBJ1-5 TRBD1 TRBV2 CASRGTGGYQPQHF TGTGCCAGCAGGGGGACAGGGGGCTATCAGCCCCAGCATTTT
few TRBJ2-3 TRBD2 TRBV28 CASSLGSTSGSTDTQYF TGTGCCAGCAGTTTGGGGTCGACTAGCGGATCCACAGATACGCAGTATTTT
. TRBJ2-7 . TRBV7-9 CASSLDYYEQYF TGTGCCAGCAGCTTAGATTACTACGAGCAGTACTTC
few TRBJ2-2 TRBD1 TRBV24-1 CATSDSRQGWTGELFF TGTGCCACCAGTGACAGCAGACAGGGATGGACCGGGGAGCTGTTTTTT
. TRBJ2-7 TRBD1 TRBV3-1/TRBV3-2 CASSQGRGREQYF TGTGCCAGCAGCCAGGGCAGGGGGCGCGAGCAGTACTTC
. TRBJ2-1 TRBD2 TRBV10-1 CASQRLAGDNEQFF TGCGCCTCCCAACGGCTAGCGGGGGACAATGAGCAGTTCTTC
. TRBJ1-6 TRBD1 TRBV4-1 CASSQDLPGQVALRSYNSPLHF TGCGCCAGCAGCCAAGATTTACCCGGACAGGTGGCTCTACGGTCCTATAATTCACCCCTCCACTTT
. TRBJ2-2 TRBD2 TRBV27 CASSTPIAGVNGELFF TGTGCCAGCAGTACCCCCATAGCGGGGGTTAACGGGGAGCTGTTTTTT
. TRBJ1-2 TRBD1 TRBV6-6 CASGTGERGYTF TGTGCCAGCGGGACAGGGGAACGTGGCTACACCTTC
. TRBJ2-5 . TRBV6-1 CASSEAWTQKGETQYF TGTGCCAGCAGTGAAGCTTGGACTCAGAAAGGGGAGACCCAGTACTTC
. TRBJ2-5 . TRBV2 CASRPLRGGQETQYF TGTGCCAGCAGGCCGCTTAGGGGGGGGCAAGAGACCCAGTACTTC
few TRBJ2-1 TRBD1 TRBV7-9 CASSRDRVKQFF TGTGCCAGCAGCCGTGACAGGGTTAAGCAGTTCTTC
. TRBJ1-5 . TRBV3-1/TRBV3-2 CASSQYGRLNQPQHF TGTGCCAGCAGCCAATACGGCAGGCTCAATCAGCCCCAGCATTTT
. TRBJ2-3 TRBD1 TRBV2 CASSRDRGRGTDTQYF TGTGCCAGCAGCCGGGACAGGGGGCGCGGAACAGATACGCAGTATTTT
. TRBJ2-3 TRBD2 TRBV9 CASSGGLAGGGDTQYF TGTGCCAGCAGCGGGGGACTAGCGGGGGGGGGCGATACGCAGTATTTT
. TRBJ1-2 TRBD1 TRBV23-1 CASSLGQGFGYTF TGCGCCAGCAGTCTCGGACAGGGTTTTGGCTACACCTTC
. TRBJ1-2 TRBD1 TRBV6-6 CASSLTGGYGYTF TGTGCCAGCAGCCTAACAGGGGGCTATGGCTACACCTTC
once TRBJ1-5 . TRBV5-5 CASSLMGGNQPQHF TGTGCCAGCAGCTTGATGGGGGGGAATCAGCCCCAGCATTTT
. TRBJ2-5 . TRBV2 CASSVDVAESETQYF TGTGCCAGCAGTGTTGACGTCGCGGAGTCGGAGACCCAGTACTTC
. TRBJ2-6 . TRBV19 CATLPGYGANVLTF TGTGCCACCCTGCCAGGGTACGGGGCCAACGTCCTGACTTTC
. TRBJ2-5 TRBD2 TRBV6-4 CASSRTSGTYQETQYF TGTGCCAGCAGCCGGACTAGCGGGACGTACCAAGAGACCCAGTACTTC
. TRBJ1-1 . TRBV5-1 CASSLVYRLNTEAFF TGCGCCAGCAGCTTGGTATACAGGCTAAACACTGAAGCTTTCTTT
. TRBJ1-2 TRBD1 TRBV23-1 CASTPERTGGSYTF TGCGCCAGCACCCCCGAAAGGACAGGGGGGAGCTACACCTTC
. TRBJ2-1 . TRBV18 CASSPLFAGDKYNEQFF TGTGCCAGCTCACCACTATTCGCAGGGGACAAGTACAATGAGCAGTTCTTC
. TRBJ1-4 . TRBV19 CASSIPEAGWNEKLFF TGTGCCAGTAGTATCCCCGAAGCGGGGTGGAATGAAAAACTGTTTTTT
. TRBJ1-4 TRBD1 TRBV2 CASSDPIQGLANEKLFF TGTGCCAGCAGTGACCCCATACAGGGGCTCGCTAATGAAAAACTGTTTTTT
. TRBJ2-5 . TRBV2 CASRLVGQQETQYF TGTGCCAGCAGGCTCGTTGGGCAGCAAGAGACCCAGTACTTC
. TRBJ2-7 TRBD2 TRBV4-1 CASSQEGLAGSSYEQYF TGCGCCAGCAGCCAAGAAGGGCTAGCGGGGAGCTCCTACGAGCAGTACTTC
. TRBJ2-7 . TRBV28 CASSSGKQYF TGTGCCAGCAGTTCTGGCAAGCAGTACTTC
. TRBJ1-3 . TRBV9 CASSFFSHLSGNTIYF TGTGCCAGCAGCTTTTTCTCACATCTCTCTGGAAACACCATATATTTT
. TRBJ2-1 TRBD2 TRBV4-1 CASSQVTSGGRSEQFF TGCGCCAGCAGCCAAGTGACTAGCGGGGGACGGAGTGAGCAGTTCTTC
. TRBJ2-3 . TRBV19 CASRYPTESFRQYF TGTGCCAGTAGATACCCCACCGAGAGCTTCCGGCAGTATTTT
once TRBJ2-3 TRBD1 TRBV5-4 CASSQDRGTGGDTQYF TGTGCCAGCAGCCAGGATAGAGGGACAGGGGGGGATACGCAGTATTTT
. TRBJ2-1 . TRBV5-1 CASSLTQGVDEQFF TGCGCCAGCAGCTTGACCCAAGGGGTGGATGAGCAGTTCTTC
. TRBJ2-7 . TRBV10-2 CASRVGHPYEQYF TGCGCCAGCAGGGTGGGACATCCCTACGAGCAGTACTTC
. TRBJ2-2 . TRBV3-1/TRBV3-2 CASSQDQGLAWTGELFF TGTGCCAGCAGCCAAGATCAAGGACTTGCGTGGACCGGGGAGCTGTTTTTT
. TRBJ1-2 . TRBV11-2 CASSLLKQFFNYGYTF TGTGCCAGCAGCTTACTTAAGCAATTCTTTAACTATGGCTACACCTTC
. TRBJ2-5 TRBD1 TRBV28 CASSTGGTGRTQYF TGTGCCAGCAGTACGGGCGGGACAGGGAGGACCCAGTACTTC
. TRBJ1-4 TRBD1 TRBV19 CASGPWGQVNEKLFF TGTGCCAGTGGACCATGGGGACAGGTTAATGAAAAACTGTTTTTT
. TRBJ1-6 . TRBV6-5 CASSLTGSSPLHF TGTGCCAGCAGTCTCACAGGTTCCTCACCCCTCCACTTT
. TRBJ1-1 . TRBV5-6 CASSSLGIPEAFF TGTGCCAGCAGCTCCCTGGGCATCCCTGAAGCTTTCTTT
. TRBJ1-5 . TRBV7-9 CASSLHGGDPQHF TGTGCCAGCAGCTTACATGGGGGGGACCCCCAGCATTTT
. TRBJ1-6 TRBD1 TRBV7-9 CATEGRQGEINSPLHF TGTGCCACCGAGGGTCGGCAGGGGGAAATAAATTCACCCCTCCACTTT
. TRBJ2-3 TRBD2 TRBV19 CASGLAGVTDTQYF TGTGCCAGCGGACTAGCGGGAGTCACAGATACGCAGTATTTT
. TRBJ1-2 . TRBV27 CASSPSGGRGYTF TGTGCCAGCAGCCCCTCGGGGGGAAGGGGCTACACCTTC
. TRBJ1-2 . TRBV2 CASTEGGSADYGYTF TGTGCCAGCACGGAAGGGGGAAGTGCGGACTATGGCTACACCTTC
. TRBJ1-1 . TRBV21-1 CASRGGRAFF TGTGCCAGCCGGGGGGGGAGAGCTTTCTTT
. TRBJ1-1 . TRBV10-1 CASSDGPEAFF TGCGCCAGCAGTGATGGGCCTGAAGCTTTCTTT
. TRBJ2-7 . TRBV12-2 CASRPLCLAHEQYF TGTGCAAGTCGCCCCCTTTGTCTAGCCCACGAGCAGTACTTC
. TRBJ2-1 TRBD1 TRBV19 CASSTTGTGANNEQFF TGTGCCAGTAGTACTACCGGGACAGGGGCCAACAATGAGCAGTTCTTC
. TRBJ2-2 TRBD2 TRBV3-1/TRBV3-2 CASSFRTSGRTGELFF TGTGCCAGCAGCTTCCGGACTAGCGGGCGGACCGGGGAGCTGTTTTTT
. TRBJ1-1 . TRBV28 CASSFIRGNTEAFF TGTGCCAGCAGTTTCATCCGGGGGAACACTGAAGCTTTCTTT
few TRBJ2-7 . TRBV7-9 CASSMGLTYEQYF TGTGCCAGCAGCATGGGACTGACCTACGAGCAGTACTTC